These 14 T cell receptor beta chains were sequenced from one sample in a study of identical twins. TCRdb itself ran the 5' RACE reads through MiXCR, one entry per CDR3 protein. This table holds around 650,000 distinct CDR3 sequences, just over 7% found once. This sample was shared with a second study, whose subject was yellow fever vaccine responses in identical twins.

Sequencing was carried out using PBMCs. These receptors originate from a woman under 30 in good health.

In its sample, this clonotype was seen many times. This sequence joins TRBV2 and TRBJ2-1, with D possibly TRBD1 on 6 matching bases. Between the trimmed V and J ends, which lost 9 bases and 7 bases, there was a span of 7 bases. Germline values: CDR1 SNHLY, CDR2 FYNNEI. This CDR3 is 10 amino acids long. In DNA, the CDR3 is TGTGCCAGTGGGACAAATGAGCAGTTCTTC. Amino acid sequence: CASGTNEQFF.

This clonotype occurred a few times. The chain uses TRBV12-3 or TRBV12-4 and TRBJ1-1; the match to TRBD1 covers 7 bases. The CDR3 contains 14 residues. V shed 3 bases and J 5 bases; nucleotides not matched to a gene: 6. The CDR3 here is CASSLIPGGTEAFF. CDR3 in DNA: TGTGCCAGCAGTTTGATTCCAGGGGGGACTGAAGCTTTCTTT.

Concerning this clonotype: As the CDR3 is not closed by the conserved phenylalanine or tryptophan, this likely results from a read error. V and J are TRBV6-1 and TRBJ1-1; D is unclear. Germline assignment: CDR1 MNHNS and CDR2 SASEGT. CDR3 size: 13 residues. V lost 8 bases to trimming and J lost 1 base, with 11 bases between them. CDR3 nucleotides: TGTGCCAGCGGTGGACGGGAGAACACTGAAGCTTTCCTT. Its translation is CASGGRENTEAFL.

The chain carries TRBV5-1 and TRBJ2-7; 8 bases match TRBD2. Germline assignment: CDR1 SGHRS and CDR2 YFSETQ. After removal of 2 bases from V and 2 bases from J, the junction contained 18 bases not matched to a gene. The CDR3 extends over 19 amino acids. The CDR3 DNA follows: TGCGCCAGCAGCTTTGGATCGGTCGATAGCGGGACTCTTGCCTACGAGCAGTACTTC. This translates into CASSFGSVDSGTLAYEQYF.

In its sample, this clonotype was seen many times. This sequence joins TRBV20-1 and TRBJ2-7, with a possible D match to TRBD2 (6 bases). Between the trimmed V and J ends, which lost 4 bases and 6 bases, there was a span of 13 bases. This CDR3 spans 12 amino acids. The germline V gene encodes CDR1 DFQATT and CDR2 SNEGSKA (reference sequence). CDR3 protein: CSAIRAGGEQYF. For the CDR3, the DNA is TGCAGTGCTATCCGAGCCGGGGGCGAGCAGTACTTC.

This clonotype was observed many times. The rearrangement uses TRBV7-7 and TRBJ2-3; D is uncertain. The CDR3 is 14 residues long. Germline assignment: CDR1 SSHAT and CDR2 FNYEAQ (reference sequence). The V end was cut by 5 bases, the J end by 6 bases, with 15 bases between. This CDR3 reads CASSPTSRWDTQYF. The CDR3, as DNA: TGTGCCAGCAGCCCTACATCCCGATGGGATACGCAGTATTTT. Full variable domain (outside the CDR3, taken from reference TRBV7-7 and TRBJ2-3): GAGVSQSPRYKVTKRGQDVTLRCDPISSHATLYWYQQALGQGPEFLTYFNYEAQPDKSGLPSDRFSAERPEGSISTLTIQRTEQRDSAMYRCASSPTSRWDTQYFGPGTRLTVL.

Notes on this clonotype: A much larger clonotype is one base distant, so this may be a read error. The chain couples TRBV2 to TRBJ2-3, with 9 positions matching TRBD2. This CDR3 has 14 residues. Germline values: CDR1 SNHLY, CDR2 FYNNEI. With 5 bases clipped from V and 2 bases from J, the junction kept 2 bases outside the gene matches. DNA of the CDR3: TGTGCCAGCAGTTGGACTAGCGCCACAGATACGCAGTATTTT. Its protein is CASSWTSATDTQYF.

A few counts support this clonotype. This chain connects TRBV10-3 to TRBJ2-7, with 7 bases lining up with TRBD2. Germline V gene data show CDR1 as ENHRY and CDR2 as SYGVKD. The ends lost 6 bases at V and 5 bases at J; junction bases unmatched: 7. CDR3 length equals 13 residues. The CDR3 spells CAIRGGVPHEQYF. Written as DNA, the CDR3 is TGTGCCATCAGGGGGGGGGTTCCGCACGAGCAGTACTTC.

The chain joins TRBV4-1 to TRBJ2-7, with D possibly matching TRBD1 (6 bases). There are 15 residues in the CDR3. CDR1 is MGHRA, CDR2 YSYEKL, per germline. Trimming stripped 4 bases from V and 4 bases from J, with 17 bases between. The CDR3 DNA sequence: TGCGCCAGCAGCCCAGGGGACAAGGGATCGTACGAGCAGTACTTC. Its translation is CASSPGDKGSYEQYF.

The rearrangement uses TRBV2 and TRBJ1-5; D is uncertain. The germline V gene encodes CDR1 SNHLY and CDR2 FYNNEI. V was clipped by 5 bases and J by 5 bases, with 13 bases between them. CDR3 length: 14 residues. CDR3 loop: CASSNSGEDQPQHF. CDR3 bases: TGTGCCAGCAGTAATAGCGGGGAAGATCAGCCCCAGCATTTT. Based on the CDR3 plus reference TRBV2 and TRBJ1-5, the full variable domain is EPEVTQTPSHQVTQMGQEVILRCVPISNHLYFYWYRQILGQKVEFLVSFYNNEISEKSEIFDDQFSVERPDGSNFTLKIRSTKLEDSAMYFCASSNSGEDQPQHFGDGTRLSIL.

This chain links TRBV7-6 with TRBJ2-3; tentative D call: TRBD2 (5 bases). Germline CDR1 and CDR2: SGHVS and FNYEAQ. This CDR3 comprises 14 residues. The V end was cut by 0 bases, the J end by 6 bases, with 10 bases between. In nucleotides, the CDR3 is TGTGCCAGCAGCTTAGCCGGGGATATCGATACGCAGTATTTT. Amino acids: CASSLAGDIDTQYF.

Only a few counts were recorded for this clonotype. This chain connects TRBV5-1 to TRBJ2-3; TRBD2 is a possible D gene (6 bases). This CDR3 region has 15 residues. Germline-derived CDR1 and CDR2 are SGHRS and YFSETQ. V lost 4 bases and J lost 2, with 14 bases in between. CDR3 amino acids: CASSQSGTYTDTQYF. CDR3 bases: TGCGCCAGCAGCCAATCCGGGACTTACACAGATACGCAGTATTTT.

Many counts were recorded for this clonotype. The chain links TRBV4-1 to TRBJ2-1; D tentatively reads TRBD1 or TRBD2 (5 bases each). The CDR3 runs to 15 residues. V dropped 4 bases and J dropped 7 bases, with 17 bases sitting between them. CDR1 is MGHRA and CDR2 is YSYEKL in the germline V gene. The CDR3, as DNA: TGCGCCAGCAGCCGGGCCATCCCCGAGGGGAATGAGCAGTTCTTC. It is translated as CASSRAIPEGNEQFF.

The gene calls are TRBV7-6 and TRBJ1-5; the D is unclear. Trimming stripped 8 bases from V and 7 bases from J, with 15 bases between. CDR3 size: 13 residues. CDR1 is SGHVS, CDR2 FNYEAQ, per germline. The CDR3 loop reads CASRRALDQPQHF. The CDR3 nucleotides are TGTGCCAGCCGTCGGGCCCTTGACCAGCCCCAGCATTTT.